Shown below are 24 T cell receptor beta chains from a single sample sequenced in a study of T cell responses to AZD1222 COVID-19 vaccine. Clones were read by immunoSEQ multiplex PCR, and TCRdb kept only the in-frame ones, dropping some. Counted here are some 110,000 clones, around 94% occurring once; the ten biggest clones make up just under 3%. Sequencing used peripheral blood, obtained on day 0 of AZD1222 vaccination. These receptors originate from an adult in good health.

This chain uses TRBV6-5 with TRBJ1-2; the D is unclear. The CDR3 runs 14 residues. V lost 0 bases, J lost 2 bases, and 7 bases lay in between. CDR1 and CDR2 (germline): MNHEY, SVGAGI. The CDR3 loop is CASSYSIGNYGYTF. CDR3 sequence (DNA): TGTGCCAGCAGTTACTCGATTGGCAACTATGGCTACACCTTC.

The V call is TRBV14, the J call TRBJ1-1; D not resolved. Germline assignment: CDR1 SGHDN and CDR2 FVKESK. This CDR3 spans 15 amino acids. Trimming removed 4 bases at V and 9 bases at J, with 21 bases between. This CDR3 is CASSPLGRVVSQAFF. CDR3 sequence (DNA): TGTGCCAGCAGCCCACTTGGAAGGGTCGTGTCGCAAGCTTTCTTT. The complete variable domain, with remaining parts taken from reference TRBV14 and TRBJ1-1, reads EAGVTQFPSHSVIEKGQTVTLRCDPISGHDNLYWYRRVMGKEIKFLLHFVKESKQDESGMPNNRFLAERTGGTYSTLKVQPAELEDSGVYFCASSPLGRVVSQAFFGQGTRLTVV.

The V call is TRBV28, the J call TRBJ1-4; D gene ambiguous. Germline loops: CDR1 MDHEN, CDR2 SYDVKM. With 2 bases removed from V and 5 bases from J, the gap between germline ends came to 12 bases. The CDR3 is 15 amino acids. In DNA, the CDR3 is TGTGCCAGCAGTTTACCCCGGACGGTAAATGAAAAACTGTTTTTT. Residues: CASSLPRTVNEKLFF.

V is TRBV3-1 (or the pseudogene TRBV3-2) and J is TRBJ1-2, with D perhaps TRBD1 (6 bases). Deletions cut 2 bases from V and 7 bases from J, with 14 bases between. CDR1 is LGHDT and CDR2 is YNNKEL in the germline V gene (reference sequence). The CDR3 spans 14 residues. Written as DNA, the CDR3 is TGTGCCAGCAGCCAATCAAGGGGGGCTTTTGGCTACACCTTC. Translation gives CASSQSRGAFGYTF.

The J gene is TRBJ2-1, the V gene TRBV30, with 8 bases identical to TRBD2. Germline CDR1 reads GTSNPN; CDR2 reads SVGIG (reference sequence). Losses at the gene ends were 1 base for V and 7 bases for J; bases not matched to a gene: 12. This CDR3 has 16 residues. CDR3 residues: CAWSAPGLVMGNEQFF. The CDR3 DNA is TGTGCCTGGAGTGCCCCGGGACTAGTAATGGGGAATGAGCAGTTCTTC. The full variable domain, its missing parts supplied by reference TRBV30 and TRBJ2-1, is SQTIHQWPATLVQPVGSPLSLECTVEGTSNPNLYWYRQAAGRGLQLLFYSVGIGQISSEVPQNLSASRPQDRQFILSSKKLLLSDSGFYLCAWSAPGLVMGNEQFFGPGTRLTVL.

This clone was seen only once. J is TRBJ1-2 and V is TRBV18; D possibly corresponds to TRBD1 (5 bases). Germline CDR1 is KGHSH and CDR2 is LQKENI. Deletions cut 2 bases from V and 5 bases from J, with 18 bases between. The CDR3 extends over 16 amino acids. The CDR3 region is CASSPITGRLDYGYTF. The CDR3 DNA follows: TGTGCCAGCTCACCAATTACGGGGCGATTAGATTATGGCTACACCTTC.

The chain joins TRBV13 to TRBJ2-3, with TRBD1 identical over 7 bases. V shed 2 bases and J 3 bases; nucleotides not matched to a gene: 8. Germline V CDR1 and CDR2: PRHDT, FYEKMQ (reference sequence). The CDR3 contains 16 residues. The DNA of the CDR3 is TGTGCCAGCAGCTTAAGGGGACAGAGAATTACAGATACGCAGTATTTT. It encodes CASSLRGQRITDTQYF. The variable domain in full, completed from reference TRBV13 and TRBJ2-3, reads AAGVIQSPRHLIKEKRETATLKCYPIPRHDTVYWYQQGPGQDPQFLISFYEKMQSDKGSIPDRFSAQQFSDYHSELNMSSLELGDSALYFCASSLRGQRITDTQYFGPGTRLTVL.

Worth noting for this clone: This CDR3 is also generated by other DNA sequences in the sample. For the CDR3, the DNA is TGTGCCAGCAGCGTTGGGCTAGCGGGAGGTAATGAGCAGTTCTTC. Its translation: CASSVGLAGGNEQFF. The genes are TRBV9 and TRBJ2-1, with TRBD2 identical over 11 bases. Germline V gives CDR1 SGDLS, CDR2 YYNGEE. The V segment lost 2 bases and the J segment 7 bases; nucleotides outside the gene matches: 5. The CDR3 loop spans 15 amino acids. Based on the CDR3 plus reference TRBV9 and TRBJ2-1, the full variable domain is DSGVTQTPKHLITATGQRVTLRCSPRSGDLSVYWYQQSLDQGLQFLIQYYNGEERAKGNILERFSAQQFPDLHSELNLSSLELGDSALYFCASSVGLAGGNEQFFGPGTRLTVL.

This clone was recorded once. The rearrangement links TRBV4-2 to TRBJ2-7, with 7 bases that match TRBD2. This CDR3 region has 20 residues. Germline V gives CDR1 LGHNA, CDR2 YNFKEQ. The trim removed 0 bases at V and 7 bases at J, leaving 24 bases unmatched. The CDR3 DNA sequence: TGTGCCAGCAGCCAAGACCCGTTTATACCGGGACTACCCGACGCAAGGGAGCAGTACTTC. Protein product: CASSQDPFIPGLPDAREQYF.

This clone was picked up one time. The CDR3 DNA reads as TGTGCCAGCAGTCTGACAGCATATGGCTACACCTTC. As protein: CASSLTAYGYTF. The rearrangement joins TRBV28 to TRBJ1-2; TRBD1 might be the D (5 bases). The CDR3 totals 12 residues. The germline V and J ends were trimmed by 5 bases and 5 bases, with 9 bases remaining between them. Germline CDR1 MDHEN, CDR2 SYDVKM.

The genes are TRBV10-2 and TRBJ1-5, with 9 bases fitting TRBD1. From germline, CDR1 is WSHSY and CDR2 SAAADI. The CDR3 has 15 residues. V lost 3 bases to trimming and J lost 6 bases; unmatched junction nucleotides: 6. In DNA, the CDR3 is TGCGCCAGCAGTGAAACGGACAGGGGAGGTCAGCCCCAGCATTTT. Its protein is CASSETDRGGQPQHF.

The V gene is TRBV5-1, the J gene TRBJ2-3; 10 nucleotides match TRBD2. J gave up 5 bases and V 9 bases, and 9 bases lay outside the gene matches. The CDR3 spans 14 residues. Per the germline V gene, CDR1 is SGHRS and CDR2 is YFSETQ. CDR3 region: CATSAGGLGDTQYF. CDR3 sequence (DNA): TGCGCCACCTCAGCGGGAGGGTTGGGAGATACGCAGTATTTT. The full variable domain, its missing parts supplied by reference TRBV5-1 and TRBJ2-3, is KAGVTQTPRYLIKTRGQQVTLSCSPISGHRSVSWYQQTPGQGLQFLFEYFSETQRNKGNFPGRFSGRQFSNSRSEMNVSTLELGDSALYLCATSAGGLGDTQYFGPGTRLTVL.

J is TRBJ2-5 and V is TRBV5-1; D is perhaps TRBD1 (6 bases). The V gene lost 2 bases and the J gene lost 2 bases, with 19 bases spanning the gap. The CDR3 has 17 residues. The germline CDR1 and CDR2 sequences are SGHRS and YFSETQ. CDR3 in DNA: TGCGCCAGCAGCTTATGGAACCGAGGGGGATGGCAAGAGACCCAGTACTTC. Encoded protein: CASSLWNRGGWQETQYF.

The chain has TRBV7-8 and TRBJ2-7; possibly TRBD2 for D (5 bases). The CDR3 sequence is 16 residues long. CDR1 is SGHVS and CDR2 is FQNEAQ in the germline V gene. V lost 2 bases and J lost 3, with 17 bases in between. The CDR3 loop is CASSLRFSSISYEQYF. In DNA form, the CDR3 reads TGTGCCAGCAGCTTACGGTTTTCTAGCATCAGCTACGAGCAGTACTTC.

This chain uses TRBV29-1 with TRBJ2-1; TRBD2 aligns across 8 bases. The J segment lost 15 bases and the V segment lost 7 bases, leaving 17 bases of the junction unmatched. Germline assignment: CDR1 SQVTM and CDR2 ANQGSEA. The CDR3 spans 13 residues. The CDR3 here is CSARALRSGSWFF. The CDR3 bases are TGCAGCGCCCGGGCCCTAAGGAGCGGGAGTTGGTTCTTC.

The chain couples TRBV5-6 to TRBJ1-2; D gene uncertain. CDR3 length equals 16 residues. Per the germline V gene, CDR1 is SGHDT and CDR2 is YYEEEE. V was trimmed by 4 bases and J by 4 bases, leaving 20 bases between them. In DNA form, the CDR3 reads TGTGCCAGCAGCCTTTCGTACGAGTCCTTCCCCTATGGCTACACCTTC. Its protein is CASSLSYESFPYGYTF. Looking up the rest from reference TRBV5-6 and TRBJ1-2 gives the full variable domain: DAGVTQSPTHLIKTRGQQVTLRCSPKSGHDTVSWYQQALGQGPQFIFQYYEEEERQRGNFPDRFSGHQFPNYSSELNVNALLLGDSALYLCASSLSYESFPYGYTFGSGTRLTVV.

V gene TRBV19 combines with J gene TRBJ1-1; 7 bases are a match to TRBD1. Germline V lookup: CDR1 LNHDA, CDR2 SQIVND (reference sequence). The CDR3 covers 15 residues. V dropped 4 bases and J dropped 5; count of bases not matched to a gene: 10. CDR3 amino acids: CASSTAPTGVTEAFF. The CDR3 DNA reads as TGTGCCAGTAGTACCGCACCCACAGGGGTGACTGAAGCTTTCTTT.

The genes are TRBV25-1 and TRBJ2-5, with TRBD2 matching over 9 bases. The V segment lost 1 base and the J segment 2 bases; nucleotides outside the gene matches: 5. In germline, CDR1 is MGHDK, CDR2 SYGVNS. This CDR3 is built from 16 residues. The chain's CDR3 is CASSEFSSGTQETQYF. The CDR3 nucleotides are TGTGCCAGCAGTGAATTTTCTAGCGGGACACAAGAGACCCAGTACTTC.

V usage is TRBV11-2 and J usage is TRBJ1-4; D is uncertain. Trimming removed 4 bases from V and 8 bases from J, with 8 bases in between. The CDR3 is made up of 12 amino acids. CDR1 and CDR2 (germline): SGHAT, FQNNGV. CDR3 DNA sequence: TGTGCCAGCAGCTCGGGAGGAGAAAAACTGTTTTTT. Encoded protein: CASSSGGEKLFF.

The chain recombines TRBV28 with TRBJ2-7; 9 bases align to TRBD1. The CDR3 loop spans 15 amino acids. CDR1 and CDR2 (germline): MDHEN, SYDVKM. V gave up 6 bases and J gave up 3 bases; unmatched junction bases: 9. DNA of the CDR3: TGTGCCAGCAGCATAGGGGACAGGGAAATCTACGAGCAGTACTTC. This gives the protein CASSIGDREIYEQYF.

This clone was seen more than once but under ten times. V is TRBV6-2 or TRBV6-3 and J is TRBJ2-4; 7 positions match TRBD2. This CDR3 spans 14 amino acids. Germline V gene sequence: CDR1 MNHEY, CDR2 SVGEGT. Trimming removed 3 bases from V and 1 base from J; junction bases left unmatched: 0. This CDR3 reads CASSYSGAKNIQYF. DNA of the CDR3: TGTGCCAGCAGTTATAGCGGGGCCAAAAACATTCAGTACTTC.

The gene calls are TRBV28 and TRBJ1-4, with TRBD1 matching over 7 bases. Trimming took 2 bases from V and 8 from J; bases not matched to a gene: 8. There are 15 residues in the CDR3. Germline lookup yields CDR1 MDHEN and CDR2 SYDVKM. The CDR3 protein is CASSLGGQMREKLFF. The CDR3 DNA reads TGTGCCAGCAGTTTAGGGGGACAGATGAGGGAAAAACTGTTTTTT.

The chain uses TRBV14 and TRBJ2-2; possible D gene TRBD1, 6 bases. The V gene lost 0 bases and the J gene lost 0 bases, with 11 bases spanning the gap. The CDR3 is made up of 17 amino acids. The V gene's germline CDR1 is SGHDN and CDR2 FVKESK. The CDR3 region has the DNA TGTGCCAGCAGCCAAGATCAGGGGCGATCGAACACCGGGGAGCTGTTTTTT. Protein product: CASSQDQGRSNTGELFF.

The CDR3 spells CASSLGFNNSPLHF. CDR3 coding DNA: TGTGCCAGCAGTTTAGGCTTTAATAATTCACCCCTCCACTTT. The rearrangement joins TRBV28 to TRBJ1-6; D ambiguous. CDR3 length: 14 amino acids. CDR1 and CDR2 from the germline V gene are MDHEN and SYDVKM. V dropped 2 bases and J dropped 5 bases, with 7 bases sitting between them.